Listed below are T cell receptor beta chains from one sample, sequenced in a study of PD-L1 blockade in urothelial cancer. Clones were sequenced by immunoSEQ multiplex PCR, and TCRdb holds only the in-frame ones, with some missing. In the table there are around 49,000 clones, roughly 86% of which are singletons. The source material was PBMCs, sampled around atezolizumab (anti-PD-L1) treatment. The receptor set was obtained from a man aged 55 to 70 with urothelial cancer. Both conserved end residues are part of each CDR3. Fields, in order: D gene, clone size, V gene, J gene, CDR3 protein, CDR3 DNA. A D gene is named only where the DNA matches it firmly. A clone size is listed for some rows: how often the clone was seen (once, few, many), or a class if it is expanded.

>.|.|TRBV7-2|TRBJ1-6
CASSHPGYNSPLHF
TGTGCCAGCAGCCACCCGGGGTATAATTCACCCCTCCACTTT
>.|.|TRBV5-5|TRBJ2-5
CASSLARGEETQYF
TGTGCCAGCAGCTTGGCCCGGGGAGAAGAGACCCAGTACTTC
>.|.|TRBV4-3|TRBJ2-3
CASSQDSAGRTDTQYF
TGCGCCAGCAGCCAAGATTCGGCGGGCCGCACAGATACGCAGTATTTT
>.|.|TRBV19|TRBJ1-5
CASSFQGWDQPQHF
TGTGCCAGTAGTTTTCAGGGGTGGGATCAGCCCCAGCATTTT
>TRBD1|.|TRBV6-5|TRBJ2-2
CASSSGQAGAGELFF
TGTGCCAGCAGTTCCGGACAGGCCGGCGCCGGGGAGCTGTTTTTT
>.|once|TRBV5-5|TRBJ2-7
CASSLRERGLKSEQYF
TGTGCCAGCAGCTTACGGGAGAGGGGGCTCAAAAGCGAGCAGTACTTC
>TRBD1|.|TRBV2|TRBJ1-3
CASRPDRAGNTIYF
TGTGCCAGCAGGCCAGACAGGGCTGGAAACACCATATATTTT
>TRBD1|.|TRBV27|TRBJ1-1
CASSSLDRVHEAFF
TGTGCCAGCAGTTCCCTAGACAGGGTTCATGAAGCTTTCTTT
>.|.|TRBV28|TRBJ1-2
CASSGGSSSDYGYTF
TGTGCCAGCAGTGGGGGCAGCAGCTCTGATTATGGCTACACCTTC
>.|.|TRBV19|TRBJ1-2
CASSISVYGYTF
TGTGCCAGTAGTATTTCGGTCTATGGCTACACCTTC
>TRBD1|.|TRBV19|TRBJ1-3
CASTTTTGAGNTIYF
TGTGCCAGTACCACGACGACAGGGGCTGGAAACACCATATATTTT
>.|.|TRBV5-6|TRBJ1-1
CASSALGMDFNTEAFF
TGTGCCAGCAGCGCCCTCGGTATGGACTTCAACACTGAAGCTTTCTTT
>TRBD1|.|TRBV7-9|TRBJ1-2
CATGDRYYGYTF
TGTGCCACCGGGGACAGATACTATGGCTACACCTTC
>TRBD2|.|TRBV28|TRBJ2-1
CASSLVLVGLAAYNEQFF
TGTGCCAGCAGTTTAGTCTTGGTTGGGCTAGCGGCTTACAATGAGCAGTTCTTC
>TRBD1|once|TRBV13|TRBJ2-3
CASSLGLGTEITDTQYF
TGTGCCAGCAGCTTAGGCCTCGGGACAGAGATCACAGATACGCAGTATTTT
>.|once|TRBV7-8|TRBJ2-3
CASSPNTDTQYF
TGTGCCAGCAGCCCTAACACAGATACGCAGTATTTT
>TRBD1|.|TRBV7-2|TRBJ2-1
CASSLDRDDEQFF
TGTGCCAGCAGCTTGGACAGGGACGATGAGCAGTTCTTC
>.|.|TRBV29-1|TRBJ2-1
CSVGTPGDQFF
TGCAGCGTTGGCACTCCAGGGGATCAGTTCTTC
>TRBD1|.|TRBV11-2|TRBJ1-1
CASSLRLQGASEAFF
TGTGCCAGCAGCCTAAGACTTCAGGGGGCCTCTGAAGCTTTCTTT
>TRBD2|.|TRBV10-3|TRBJ2-3
CAISKTTGTSGSVSTDTQYF
TGTGCCATCAGTAAAACGACAGGGACTAGCGGGAGCGTTAGCACAGATACGCAGTATTTT
>TRBD1|.|TRBV27|TRBJ1-5
CASSLGQGVQPQHF
TGTGCCAGCAGTTTAGGGCAGGGGGTTCAGCCCCAGCATTTT
>.|.|TRBV7-9|TRBJ1-3
CASSSRGRVTGNTIYF
TGTGCCAGCAGCTCGCGGGGGCGGGTCACTGGAAACACCATATATTTT
>.|once|TRBV6-1|TRBJ2-7
CASSGREYEQYF
TGTGCCAGCAGTGGCCGGGAGTACGAGCAGTACTTC
>.|.|TRBV10-1|TRBJ2-6
CASPPPLGGSGANVLTF
TGCGCCAGCCCTCCCCCATTGGGGGGCTCTGGGGCCAACGTCCTGACTTTC
>.|.|TRBV18|TRBJ2-3
CASSPSRAADTQYF
TGTGCCAGCTCACCAAGCAGGGCCGCAGATACGCAGTATTTT
>.|.|TRBV11-2|TRBJ2-2
CASSLAGVTGELFF
TGTGCCAGCAGCTTAGCGGGGGTCACCGGGGAGCTGTTTTTT
>.|.|TRBV10-3|TRBJ1-2
CAISESNIRDTQMHYGYTF
TGTGCCATCAGTGAGTCAAATATAAGGGACACCCAGATGCACTATGGCTACACCTTC
>.|.|TRBV28|TRBJ2-3
CASSSTRGRLADTQYF
TGTGCCAGCAGTTCGACCAGGGGTCGATTGGCAGATACGCAGTATTTT
>.|.|TRBV28|TRBJ1-1
CASSLRAAYEAFF
TGTGCCAGCAGTTTAAGAGCCGCCTATGAAGCTTTCTTT
>.|.|TRBV4-3|TRBJ2-7
CASSQDTQLDYEQYF
TGCGCCAGCAGCCAAGATACCCAGCTAGACTACGAGCAGTACTTC
>TRBD1|.|TRBV27|TRBJ2-5
CASGGFGQGRGETQYF
TGTGCCAGCGGGGGGTTCGGACAGGGTAGGGGAGAGACCCAGTACTTC
>TRBD1|.|TRBV4-2|TRBJ2-7
CASSRTGRDEQYF
TGTGCCAGCAGCCGGACAGGGAGAGACGAGCAGTACTTC
>.|.|TRBV28|TRBJ1-2
CASSLGQNYGYTF
TGTGCCAGCAGCCTGGGGCAGAACTATGGCTACACCTTC
>.|few|TRBV28|TRBJ2-1
CASSLPFRGLSYNEQFF
TGTGCCAGCAGTTTACCTTTCCGAGGCCTCTCCTACAATGAGCAGTTCTTC
>.|.|TRBV4-1|TRBJ1-4
CASSQATGVSEKLFF
TGCGCCAGCAGCCAAGCAACGGGAGTAAGTGAAAAACTGTTTTTT
>TRBD2|.|TRBV6-6|TRBJ2-1
CASSYWREGPHEQFF
TGTGCCAGCAGTTACTGGCGGGAGGGCCCCCATGAGCAGTTCTTC
>.|.|TRBV2|TRBJ1-5
CASKRTDSNQPQHF
TGTGCCAGCAAAAGGACAGATAGCAATCAGCCCCAGCATTTT
>TRBD1|once|TRBV7-7|TRBJ2-2
CASSLSGTGVFPGELFF
TGTGCTAGCAGCCTTTCCGGGACAGGGGTTTTCCCCGGGGAGCTGTTTTTT
>.|.|TRBV5-5|TRBJ2-7
CASSLRQGSWEQYF
TGTGCCAGCAGCTTGCGGCAGGGATCGTGGGAGCAGTACTTC
>.|.|TRBV7-2|TRBJ1-2
CASSLEPGFRGYTF
TGTGCCAGCAGCTTAGAACCGGGGTTCCGGGGCTACACCTTC
>TRBD1|.|TRBV6-6|TRBJ1-2
CASSFGQGAYGYTF
TGTGCCAGCAGTTTCGGACAGGGGGCCTATGGCTACACCTTC
>.|few|TRBV6-6|TRBJ2-7
CASSYMAEQYF
TGTGCCAGCAGTTATATGGCCGAGCAGTACTTC
>TRBD2|.|TRBV27|TRBJ2-1
CASSPLQPGLAGYNEQFF
TGTGCCAGCAGTCCGCTCCAGCCGGGACTAGCGGGGTACAATGAGCAGTTCTTC
>TRBD2|once|TRBV2|TRBJ2-5
CASSDGVAGLEETQYF
TGTGCCAGCAGTGATGGAGTAGCGGGGCTGGAAGAGACCCAGTACTTC
>.|.|TRBV7-9|TRBJ1-1
CASSPPGGLRNTEAFF
TGTGCCAGCAGCCCCCCAGGAGGGCTGAGGAACACTGAAGCTTTCTTT
>TRBD1|.|TRBV4-1|TRBJ1-2
CASSQGSRQGYGYTF
TGCGCCAGCAGCCAGGGGAGCAGACAGGGCTATGGCTACACCTTC
>.|.|TRBV5-4|TRBJ1-1
CASSLGHTEAFF
TGTGCCAGCAGCTTGGGGCACACTGAAGCTTTCTTT
>.|.|TRBV5-4|TRBJ2-3
CASRPTSRSDTQYF
TGTGCCAGCAGGCCGACTAGTAGGTCAGATACGCAGTATTTT
>.|.|TRBV28|TRBJ1-2
CASSFPSETYGYTF
TGTGCCAGCAGCTTCCCGTCGGAGACCTATGGCTACACCTTC
>.|.|TRBV5-6|TRBJ2-7
CASSVQGLYEQYF
TGTGCCAGCAGCGTGCAGGGGCTATACGAGCAGTACTTC
>.|.|TRBV5-1|TRBJ2-5
CASSLLPQETQYF
TGCGCCAGCAGTCTACTTCCTCAAGAGACCCAGTACTTC
>TRBD1|.|TRBV7-9|TRBJ1-1
CASSPTGGPNTEAFF
TGTGCCAGCAGCCCGACAGGGGGCCCGAACACTGAAGCTTTCTTT
>TRBD1|.|TRBV6-5|TRBJ2-3
CASSNRGRADTQYF
TGTGCCAGCAGTAACAGGGGGCGGGCAGATACGCAGTATTTT
>.|.|TRBV29-1|TRBJ2-1
CSVVTPNEQFF
TGCAGCGTTGTTACACCCAATGAGCAGTTCTTC
>TRBD1|.|TRBV18|TRBJ1-4
CASSPGQGNEKLFF
TGTGCCAGCTCACCGGGACAGGGGAATGAAAAACTGTTTTTT